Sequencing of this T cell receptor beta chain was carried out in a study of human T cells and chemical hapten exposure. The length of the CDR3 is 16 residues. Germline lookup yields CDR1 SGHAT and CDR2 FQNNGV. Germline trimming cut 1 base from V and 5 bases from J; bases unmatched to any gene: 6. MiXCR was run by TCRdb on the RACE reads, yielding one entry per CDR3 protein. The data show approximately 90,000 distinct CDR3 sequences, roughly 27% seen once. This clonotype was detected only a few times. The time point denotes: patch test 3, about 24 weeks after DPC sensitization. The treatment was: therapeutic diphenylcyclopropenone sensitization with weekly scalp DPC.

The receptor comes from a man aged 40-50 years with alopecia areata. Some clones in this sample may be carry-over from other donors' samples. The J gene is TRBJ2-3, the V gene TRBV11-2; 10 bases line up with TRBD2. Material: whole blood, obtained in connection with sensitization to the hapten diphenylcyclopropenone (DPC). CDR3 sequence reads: CASSLGGLAGEDTQYF. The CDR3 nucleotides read TGTGCCAGCAGCTTAGGAGGCCTAGCGGGAGAAGATACGCAGTATTTT. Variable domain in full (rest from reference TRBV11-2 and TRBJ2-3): EAGVAQSPRYKIIEKRQSVAFWCNPISGHATLYWYQQILGQGPKLLIQFQNNGVVDDSQLPKDRFSAERLKGVDSTLKIQPAKLEDSAVYLCASSLGGLAGEDTQYFGPGTRLTVL.